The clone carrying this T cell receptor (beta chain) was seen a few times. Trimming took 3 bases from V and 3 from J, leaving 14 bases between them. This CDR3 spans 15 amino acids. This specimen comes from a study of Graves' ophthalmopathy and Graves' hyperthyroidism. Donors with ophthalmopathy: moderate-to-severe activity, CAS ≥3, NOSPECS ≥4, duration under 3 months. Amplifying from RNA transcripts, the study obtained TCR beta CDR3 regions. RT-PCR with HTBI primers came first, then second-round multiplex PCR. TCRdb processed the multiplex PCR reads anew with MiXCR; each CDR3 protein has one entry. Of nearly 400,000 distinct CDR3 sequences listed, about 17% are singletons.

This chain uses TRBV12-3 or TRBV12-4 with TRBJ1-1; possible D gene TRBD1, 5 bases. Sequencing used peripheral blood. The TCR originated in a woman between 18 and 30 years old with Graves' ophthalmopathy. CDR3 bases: TGTGCCAGCAGTTTTGCGGGCAGGGCGGACACTGAAGCTTTCTTT. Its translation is CASSFAGRADTEAFF.